This T cell receptor (beta chain) was observed in a study of blood T cell repertoires in COVID-19. Method: immunoSEQ multiplex PCR; TCRdb's copy keeps in-frame clones and lacks some. The sample shows 200,000 to 300,000 clones, 80% to 95% of them seen only once. While infection was still active, Seattle patients were enrolled and then followed longitudinally. The V and J ends lost 2 bases and 4 bases respectively, with 12 bases between them. The CDR3 runs to 15 residues. Germline loops: CDR1 SGHTA, CDR2 FQGNSA. Sequencing used peripheral blood. The clonotype was recovered from a man aged 25-45 years with COVID-19, enrolled during active disease. The chain employs TRBV7-2 and TRBJ1-3; D call uncertain. The CDR3 reads CASSLLLNRGNTIYF. CDR3 DNA sequence: TGTGCCAGCAGCTTACTCCTCAACCGGGGAAACACCATATATTTT.